This is a list of T cell receptor beta chains from one sample in a study of graft-versus-host responses after intestinal transplantation. This table comes from immunoSEQ multiplex PCR, and its TCRdb copy is limited to in-frame clones, with some not included. The sample has approximately 77,000 clones, about 90% seen once. The sequencing here drew on PBMCs, taken 98 days after intestinal transplantation. Receptors originate from a human patient who received an intestinal transplant, so some T cells may come from the graft donor. Both conserved end residues are part of each CDR3. D genes are given only for firm matches. Where a row states a size, it is once, few, many or the class of an expanded clone; other rows omit it.

V gene,clone size,D gene,J gene,CDR3 protein,CDR3 DNA
TRBV2,NA,NA,TRBJ2-5,CASSPEGGSTETQYF,TGTGCCAGCAGTCCAGAAGGCGGCAGTACAGAGACCCAGTACTTC
TRBV19,NA,TRBD2,TRBJ2-7,CASSRVAGLTPSEQYF,TGTGCCAGTAGTAGAGTAGCGGGTCTCACCCCATCCGAGCAGTACTTC
TRBV9,NA,NA,TRBJ1-4,CASSVDGRYEKLFF,TGTGCCAGCAGCGTAGACGGACGGTATGAAAAACTGTTTTTT
TRBV9,NA,TRBD2,TRBJ2-4,CASSVASSGRDDIQYF,TGTGCCAGCAGCGTAGCGTCTAGCGGGAGAGACGACATTCAGTACTTC
TRBV5-1,NA,NA,TRBJ2-7,CASSPGVGPYEQYF,TGCGCCAGCAGCCCCGGGGTCGGGCCCTACGAGCAGTACTTC
TRBV2,NA,NA,TRBJ1-5,CASRGVSNQPQHF,TGTGCCAGCAGGGGGGTAAGCAATCAGCCCCAGCATTTT
TRBV5-1,NA,NA,TRBJ2-3,CASSLGTGAGRDTQYF,TGCGCCAGCAGCTTGGGCACCGGAGCCGGAAGGGATACGCAGTATTTT
TRBV28,NA,NA,TRBJ2-1,CASSSGQNNEQFF,TGTGCCAGCAGTTCAGGACAGAACAATGAGCAGTTCTTC
TRBV6-5,NA,NA,TRBJ2-2,CASSVRLYTGELFF,TGTGCCAGCAGTGTTAGACTATACACCGGGGAGCTGTTTTTT
TRBV6-1,once,TRBD2,TRBJ2-7,CASSFGTSGYEQYF,TGTGCCAGCAGTTTCGGGACTAGCGGCTACGAGCAGTACTTC
TRBV19,NA,TRBD2,TRBJ2-1,CATNWGGNNEQFF,TGTGCCACAAATTGGGGGGGTAACAATGAGCAGTTCTTC
TRBV9,once,NA,TRBJ2-5,CASSVGGVQETQYF,TGTGCCAGCAGCGTGGGCGGGGTCCAAGAGACCCAGTACTTC
TRBV5-1,NA,NA,TRBJ2-5,CASSLAIGQQETQYF,TGCGCCAGCAGCTTGGCCATCGGACAGCAAGAGACCCAGTACTTC
TRBV6-1,NA,TRBD2,TRBJ2-7,CASRPSGLSYEQYF,TGTGCCAGCAGACCGTCGGGACTATCCTACGAGCAGTACTTC